This TCR beta chain was sequenced during a study of neurological immune-mediated disorders. A few counts support this clonotype. TCRdb passed the 5' RACE reads through MiXCR, listing each CDR3 protein once. The data hold 72,000 or so distinct CDR3 sequences, with 15% to 20% observed a single time. V was clipped by 4 bases and J by 4 bases; unmatched bases: 7. CDR3 length equals 16 residues. CDR1 MGHDK and CDR2 SYGVNS come from the germline V gene. The sequence came from a woman between 35 and 50 years old in good health. The chain uses TRBV25-1 and TRBJ2-6, with 7 bases identical to TRBD1. Sequenced: PBMCs. CDR3 loop: CASSGRQGSGANVLTF. The DNA of the CDR3 is TGTGCCAGCAGTGGCCGACAGGGTTCAGGGGCCAACGTCCTGACTTTC.